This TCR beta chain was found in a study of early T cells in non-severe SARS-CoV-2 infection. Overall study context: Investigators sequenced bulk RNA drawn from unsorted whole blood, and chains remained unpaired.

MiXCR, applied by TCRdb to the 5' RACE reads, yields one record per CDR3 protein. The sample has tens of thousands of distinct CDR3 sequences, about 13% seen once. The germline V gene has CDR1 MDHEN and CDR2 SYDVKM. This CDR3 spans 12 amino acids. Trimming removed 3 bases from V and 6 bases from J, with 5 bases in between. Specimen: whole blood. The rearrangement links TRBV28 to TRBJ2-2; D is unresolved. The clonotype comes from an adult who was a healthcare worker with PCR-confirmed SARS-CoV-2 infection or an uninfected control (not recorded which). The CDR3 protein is CASSFLPGELFF. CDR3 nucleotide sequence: TGTGCCAGCAGTTTTCTCCCCGGGGAGCTGTTTTTT.